This T cell receptor beta chain stems from a study of T cell responses to AZD1222 COVID-19 vaccine. The study, taken as a whole, reports: The reported proportion of spike-specific TCRs targeting unmutated variant regions was nearly half.

Assay: immunoSEQ multiplex PCR; the TCRdb copy retains only in-frame clones and omits some. Among about 64,000 clones listed, approximately 80% were seen once. Deletions cut 6 bases from V and 0 bases from J, with 14 bases between. CDR1 MNHNY and CDR2 SVGAGI come from the germline V gene (reference sequence). The CDR3 runs to 15 residues. Analyses pooled second doses at about 4 or about 12 weeks. With regard to this clone: The antigen is undetermined.

The sequence was collected from an adult who received the AZD1222 COVID-19 vaccine. This chain connects TRBV6-6 to TRBJ1-1; D may be TRBD1 (6 bases). The source was peripheral blood, collected 28 days after the second AZD1222 dose. The CDR3 protein is CASRQGLSMNTEAFF. In DNA form, the CDR3 reads TGTGCCAGCAGACAGGGTCTTTCCATGAACACTGAAGCTTTCTTT.